Listed below are T cell receptor beta chains from one sample, sequenced in a study of T-cell reconstitution after alpha-beta-depleted transplantation in children. TCRdb re-analysed the PCR reads in MiXCR, keeping a single row per CDR3 protein. Found here are a few hundred thousand distinct CDR3 sequences, 25% to 30% of them singletons; the top ten hold approximately 33%. The sample here was PBMCs, taken before TCRalphabeta/CD19-depleted stem cell transplant. These receptors were taken from a boy younger than two with Wiskott-Aldrich syndrome, due to receive a stem cell transplant. Both conserved end residues are part of each CDR3. The order of the fields is clone size, J gene, D gene, V gene, CDR3 DNA, CDR3 protein. D genes are given only for firm matches. Clone size appears in some rows only: once, few, many, or a class for an expanded clone.

clone_size: NA; j_call: TRBJ2-2; d_call: NA; v_call: TRBV7-2; cdr3_nt: TGTGCCGGCAGCCCTGGTGGGAGCGGGGAGCTGTTTTTT; cdr3_aa: CAGSPGGSGELFF
clone_size: NA; j_call: TRBJ2-7; d_call: NA; v_call: TRBV18; cdr3_nt: TGTGCCAGCTCACCGCTTGCGACTAGATCCTACGAGCAGTACTTC; cdr3_aa: CASSPLATRSYEQYF
clone_size: NA; j_call: TRBJ2-1; d_call: NA; v_call: TRBV30; cdr3_nt: TGTGCCTGGAACTCGGGGTTACACAATGAGCAGTTCTTC; cdr3_aa: CAWNSGLHNEQFF
clone_size: NA; j_call: TRBJ2-1; d_call: NA; v_call: TRBV4-1; cdr3_nt: TGCGCCAGCAGTTTCTATGACGGGGAACCCTACTATGAGCAGTTCTTC; cdr3_aa: CASSFYDGEPYYEQFF
clone_size: NA; j_call: TRBJ2-5; d_call: NA; v_call: TRBV3-1; cdr3_nt: TGTGCCAGCAGCCAAGTCCTGGGTCGGGCGTACCAAGAGACCCAGTACTTC; cdr3_aa: CASSQVLGRAYQETQYF
clone_size: few; j_call: TRBJ2-7; d_call: NA; v_call: TRBV4-1; cdr3_nt: TGCGCCAGCAGCCAAGATCGACAGCGCCCCTACTTC; cdr3_aa: CASSQDRQRPYF
clone_size: once; j_call: TRBJ2-7; d_call: TRBD1; v_call: TRBV11-2; cdr3_nt: TGTGCCAGCAGCCGAGAGAGGGGGCTCTACGAGCAGTACTTC; cdr3_aa: CASSRERGLYEQYF
clone_size: few; j_call: TRBJ2-1; d_call: NA; v_call: TRBV28; cdr3_nt: TGTGCCAGCAGTTTCAGACCCGGGACCAAGAACTCCTACAATGAGCAGTTCTTC; cdr3_aa: CASSFRPGTKNSYNEQFF
clone_size: NA; j_call: TRBJ1-2; d_call: NA; v_call: TRBV7-2; cdr3_nt: TGTGCCAGCAGCCAGGGACACCCTACACTCTATGGCTACACCTTC; cdr3_aa: CASSQGHPTLYGYTF
clone_size: many; j_call: TRBJ2-5; d_call: NA; v_call: TRBV5-1; cdr3_nt: TGTGCCAGCAGCTTGGGCGGGTTGGAAGAGACCCAGTACTTC; cdr3_aa: CASSLGGLEETQYF
clone_size: few; j_call: TRBJ1-2; d_call: NA; v_call: TRBV5-6; cdr3_nt: TGTGCCAGCAGCTTCCGGCAGGGTGTTGGCTATGGCTACACCTTC; cdr3_aa: CASSFRQGVGYGYTF
clone_size: NA; j_call: TRBJ1-6; d_call: NA; v_call: TRBV9; cdr3_nt: TGTGCCAGCAGCGAACGGGCAGGGTGGACTTCACCCCTCCACTTT; cdr3_aa: CASSERAGWTSPLHF
clone_size: NA; j_call: TRBJ2-7; d_call: TRBD2; v_call: TRBV5-1; cdr3_nt: TGCGCCAGCAGCTTGGAGGGTGGCCAGCCCGGGACTAGCGGGTTATACGAGCAGTACTTC; cdr3_aa: CASSLEGGQPGTSGLYEQYF
clone_size: once; j_call: TRBJ1-1; d_call: NA; v_call: TRBV5-4; cdr3_nt: TGTGCCAGCAGCGATCCCTGGGGGAAAGCTTTCTTT; cdr3_aa: CASSDPWGKAFF
clone_size: NA; j_call: TRBJ2-7; d_call: NA; v_call: TRBV5-1; cdr3_nt: TGCGCCAGCAGTGGAGGCGTAGCGTCCTACGAGCAGTACTTC; cdr3_aa: CASSGGVASYEQYF
clone_size: NA; j_call: TRBJ1-2; d_call: TRBD1; v_call: TRBV7-9; cdr3_nt: TGTGCCAGCAGCTTAGCCCGACAGGGGTCGAACTATGGCTACACCTTC; cdr3_aa: CASSLARQGSNYGYTF
clone_size: NA; j_call: TRBJ2-1; d_call: TRBD2; v_call: TRBV9; cdr3_nt: TGTGCCAGCGCTAGCGGGAGGAGCTCCTACAATGAGCAGTTCTTC; cdr3_aa: CASASGRSSYNEQFF
clone_size: few; j_call: TRBJ2-5; d_call: NA; v_call: TRBV20-1; cdr3_nt: TGCAGTGTCTCGGAGGGACGTGAGACCCAGTACTTC; cdr3_aa: CSVSEGRETQYF
clone_size: NA; j_call: TRBJ2-5; d_call: TRBD2; v_call: TRBV5-1; cdr3_nt: TGCGCCAGCAGCGGCGGGAGGGCACTGGAGACCCAGTACTTC; cdr3_aa: CASSGGRALETQYF
clone_size: NA; j_call: TRBJ2-7; d_call: NA; v_call: TRBV4-2; cdr3_nt: TGTGCCAGCAGCCAAGTTGGTGTGGGAGGAATTATATACGAGCAGTACTTC; cdr3_aa: CASSQVGVGGIIYEQYF
clone_size: NA; j_call: TRBJ2-3; d_call: TRBD1; v_call: TRBV5-1; cdr3_nt: TGCGCCAGCAGCAGGGACAGCCCAGATACGCAGTATTTT; cdr3_aa: CASSRDSPDTQYF
clone_size: NA; j_call: TRBJ2-5; d_call: NA; v_call: TRBV6-1; cdr3_nt: TGTGCCAGCAGCCCCTGGTTCCAAGAGACCCAGTACTTC; cdr3_aa: CASSPWFQETQYF
clone_size: NA; j_call: TRBJ2-2; d_call: NA; v_call: TRBV20-1; cdr3_nt: TGCAGTGCTAGGTCACCGGGCACCGGGGAGCTGTTTTTT; cdr3_aa: CSARSPGTGELFF
clone_size: NA; j_call: TRBJ2-1; d_call: NA; v_call: TRBV7-6; cdr3_nt: TGTGCCAGCAGCTTAGCTACCCTTGGGCGGAATGAGCAGTTCTTC; cdr3_aa: CASSLATLGRNEQFF
clone_size: NA; j_call: TRBJ1-5; d_call: NA; v_call: TRBV20-1; cdr3_nt: TGCAGTGCTAGGGCCCCCCTCCTGGGCGGCAATCAGCCCCAGCATTTT; cdr3_aa: CSARAPLLGGNQPQHF
clone_size: NA; j_call: TRBJ2-7; d_call: TRBD1; v_call: TRBV5-1; cdr3_nt: TGCGCCAGCAGCTCCGGGACAGGGCTAACCTACGAGCAGTACTTC; cdr3_aa: CASSSGTGLTYEQYF
clone_size: few; j_call: TRBJ2-1; d_call: TRBD2; v_call: TRBV10-3; cdr3_nt: TGTGCCATTGCGGGGGGTAGCTCCTACAATGAGCAGTTCTTC; cdr3_aa: CAIAGGSSYNEQFF
clone_size: few; j_call: TRBJ2-1; d_call: NA; v_call: TRBV4-1; cdr3_nt: TGCGCCAGCAGCCGAACAGCAGGGGCAAATGAGCAGTTCTTC; cdr3_aa: CASSRTAGANEQFF
clone_size: few; j_call: TRBJ2-2; d_call: NA; v_call: TRBV27; cdr3_nt: TGTGCCAGCACCCCATCATCCAGGGTCACCGGGGAGCTGTTTTTT; cdr3_aa: CASTPSSRVTGELFF
clone_size: few; j_call: TRBJ2-1; d_call: NA; v_call: TRBV7-9; cdr3_nt: TGTGCCAGCCGGGGGACTTCGCAGTTCTTC; cdr3_aa: CASRGTSQFF
clone_size: NA; j_call: TRBJ2-6; d_call: NA; v_call: TRBV12-3/TRBV12-4; cdr3_nt: TGTGCCAGCAGGGAAACAGGTCTTGCCAACGTCCTGACTTTC; cdr3_aa: CASRETGLANVLTF
clone_size: few; j_call: TRBJ2-1; d_call: NA; v_call: TRBV12-3/TRBV12-4; cdr3_nt: TGTGCCAGCGGGGCAGCGGCCTTAAGCTCCTACAATGAGCAGTTCTTC; cdr3_aa: CASGAAALSSYNEQFF
clone_size: NA; j_call: TRBJ1-2; d_call: TRBD1; v_call: TRBV20-1; cdr3_nt: TGCAGTGCTAGAGGACGAACAGGGGTTGGCTACACCTTC; cdr3_aa: CSARGRTGVGYTF
clone_size: NA; j_call: TRBJ2-5; d_call: TRBD2; v_call: TRBV3-1; cdr3_nt: TGTGCCAGCAGCCAAAAGACTAGCGGGAGGGGCGAGACCCAGTACTTC; cdr3_aa: CASSQKTSGRGETQYF
clone_size: few; j_call: TRBJ2-7; d_call: TRBD1; v_call: TRBV20-1; cdr3_nt: TGCAGTGGGTACAGGGGAAGCTCCTACGAGCAGTACTTC; cdr3_aa: CSGYRGSSYEQYF
clone_size: NA; j_call: TRBJ1-2; d_call: TRBD1; v_call: TRBV5-1; cdr3_nt: TGCGCCAGCAGCTACGGGACAGAGGAAGGCTACACCTTC; cdr3_aa: CASSYGTEEGYTF
clone_size: NA; j_call: TRBJ1-2; d_call: NA; v_call: TRBV30; cdr3_nt: TGTGCCTGGAGCCAACTACAGGGTGGTGGCTACACCTTC; cdr3_aa: CAWSQLQGGGYTF
clone_size: NA; j_call: TRBJ2-1; d_call: NA; v_call: TRBV7-9; cdr3_nt: TGTGCCAGCAGCTTAGGAGCGCTTTCCTACAATGAGCAGTTCTTC; cdr3_aa: CASSLGALSYNEQFF
clone_size: few; j_call: TRBJ2-2; d_call: NA; v_call: TRBV10-2; cdr3_nt: TGCGCCAGCAGCGTCACAAACACCGGGGAGCTGTTTTTT; cdr3_aa: CASSVTNTGELFF
clone_size: few; j_call: TRBJ2-1; d_call: NA; v_call: TRBV24-1; cdr3_nt: TGTGCCACCAGTGATGCCGGTTACAATGAGCAGTTCTTC; cdr3_aa: CATSDAGYNEQFF
clone_size: few; j_call: TRBJ2-5; d_call: NA; v_call: TRBV5-1; cdr3_nt: TGCGCCAGCAGCTTGGAACGCCCGCGGTGGATTGGGATCCAAGAGACCCAGTACTTC; cdr3_aa: CASSLERPRWIGIQETQYF